This is a list of T cell receptor beta chains from one sample in a study of blood T cell repertoires in COVID-19. Method: immunoSEQ multiplex PCR; TCRdb's copy keeps in-frame clones and lacks some. This sample has 150,000 to 200,000 clones; around 90% occur once, and the top ten carry around 5%. Sequencing was carried out using peripheral blood. These receptors all stem from a human donor in a cohort sampled during active COVID-19. The CDR3 runs from the conserved cysteine through the conserved F or W. Each record gives: J gene, V gene, CDR3 protein.

TRBJ1-2 TRBV4-1 CASSSPATGDYGYTF
TRBJ1-5 TRBV29-1 CSVLDGGNQPQHF
TRBJ1-2 TRBV28 CASSLLTGGPDYGYTF
TRBJ2-2 TRBV2 CASSATSGGTGELFF
TRBJ1-1 TRBV15 CATSQPGEFGAFF
TRBJ1-1 TRBV30 CAWGVDRDATEAFF
TRBJ1-1 TRBV9 CASSEEGGGTEAFF
TRBJ2-6 TRBV2 CASSVSQGFFGANVLTF
TRBJ2-7 TRBV30 CGLIDVGAWNEQYF
TRBJ2-1 TRBV7-9 CASSLGEYYNEQFF
TRBJ2-5 TRBV4-3 CASSQGRLAGIQETQYF
TRBJ1-1 TRBV10-3 CAIKPQASDTEAFF
TRBJ2-1 TRBV11-3 CASSRGGGREQFF
TRBJ1-6 TRBV6-6 CASSYSGGNSPLHF
TRBJ2-1 TRBV27 CASRPPGSGEQFF
TRBJ2-7 TRBV28 CASSFMEGIYEQYF
TRBJ2-2 TRBV24-1 CATSDPGGTSSRELFF
TRBJ1-2 TRBV5-3 CARSKGQGHYGYTF
TRBJ1-1 TRBV2 CASTTGQGNTEAFF
TRBJ1-1 TRBV11-2 CASSADRDIEAFF
TRBJ2-5 TRBV3-1/TRBV3-2 CASRRRTGGQETQYF
TRBJ2-5 TRBV10-2 CASSEGRGRGETQYF
TRBJ1-5 TRBV19 CASSHGTANSNQPQHF
TRBJ2-1 TRBV7-9 CASSLVGGTLSYNEQFF
TRBJ1-1 TRBV6-6 CASSPEGGTGRLTFF
TRBJ1-1 TRBV7-9 CASSLKLMNTEAFF
TRBJ2-7 TRBV5-6 CASSSGGGADEQYF
TRBJ2-5 TRBV25-1 CASSDRLAGGETQYF
TRBJ1-3 TRBV14 CASSPWARRTSGNTIYF
TRBJ2-7 TRBV6-5 CASNPDRGAIYEQYF
TRBJ1-2 TRBV28 CASSDGQSFNYGYTF